The clone carrying this T cell receptor (beta chain) was seen a handful of times. This sample is drawn from a study of blood T cells in healthy people across ages. The ends were cut back, 6 bases at V and 1 base at J, with 12 bases in the middle. This CDR3 region has 14 residues. Together with a sample-barcoded 5' primer, a J-beta primer mix was included in a second PCR lasting about 7 to 11 cycles. TCRdb ran MiXCR on the 5' RACE reads and lists one entry per CDR3 protein. The sample has hundreds of thousands of distinct CDR3 sequences, about 21% seen once. The rearrangement uses TRBV12-3 or TRBV12-4 and TRBJ1-1, with D uncertain. Material: blood. This TCR was sampled from a man between 65 and 85 years old in good health. Here the CDR3 DNA reads TGTGCCAGCAGCAGTTCGGATAAGAACACTGAAGCTTTCTTT. This codes for CASSSSDKNTEAFF.